The 5 T cell receptor beta chains given below trace back to one sample, sequenced in a study of cytotoxic CD8 clonotypes in ibrutinib-treated CLL. TCRdb keeps only in-frame clones here, not all; method: immunoSEQ multiplex PCR. Found here are 200,000 or so clones, around 70% of them singletons; the top ten hold 5.9%. The sample consisted of PBMCs, taken after 12 months of ibrutinib treatment. The receptors here all came from a human donor with chronic lymphocytic leukemia.

J is TRBJ1-1 and V is TRBV5-1; the D gene is possibly TRBD1 (5 bases). In germline, CDR1 is SGHRS, CDR2 YFSETQ. The CDR3 contains 13 residues. Trimming pared 3 bases from V and 5 bases from J, leaving 11 bases between. The CDR3 loop is CASSSTGGTEAFF. The CDR3 region has the DNA TGCGCCAGCAGCTCAACAGGAGGTACTGAAGCTTTCTTT.

This clone was seen only a few times. The rearrangement uses TRBV27 and TRBJ2-6; weak D call: TRBD1 (6 bases). The V end lost 5 bases, the J end lost 4 bases, and 21 bases lay between the germline ends. Germline loops: CDR1 MNHEY, CDR2 SMNVEV (reference sequence). This CDR3 contains 18 residues. The CDR3 bases are TGTGCCAGCAGTCCTCCTATGAGGCAGGGGCGAGGGGCCAACGTCCTGACTTTC. Its protein product is CASSPPMRQGRGANVLTF.

CDR3 nucleotide sequence: TGTGCCAGCAGCTTACAGGGTGATCAGCCCCAGCATTTT. Translation gives CASSLQGDQPQHF. V and J are TRBV7-9 and TRBJ1-5; D may be TRBD1 (5 bases). The CDR3 length is 13 residues. V lost 2 bases to trimming and J lost 5 bases, with 7 bases between them. Germline V gene sequence: CDR1 SEHNR, CDR2 FQNEAQ (reference sequence).

This clone appeared a few times. The chain recombines TRBV10-2 with TRBJ2-3; TRBD2 aligns across 10 bases. Germline V CDR1 and CDR2: WSHSY, SAAADI. There are 15 residues in the CDR3. Trimming removed 6 bases from V and 2 bases from J; junction bases left unmatched: 5. Written as DNA, the CDR3 is TGCGCCAGCAGACTAGCGGGGTCTTCCACAGATACGCAGTATTTT. Translation: CASRLAGSSTDTQYF.

The genes are TRBV27 and TRBJ2-7, with 8 bases that match TRBD2. V gave up 6 bases and J gave up 0 bases; unmatched junction bases: 4. CDR1 and CDR2 (germline): MNHEY, SMNVEV (reference sequence). This CDR3 has 14 amino acids. The CDR3 region has the DNA TGTGCCAGCAGACTACTAGCGGACTCCTACGAGCAGTACTTC. This gives the protein CASRLLADSYEQYF.